This TCR beta chain was sequenced in a study of blood T cell repertoires in COVID-19. As for the study in general: COVID-19 samples collected from the United States, Italy and Spain covered acute and convalescent phases. Sources were T cells, B-cell-depleted T cells, or PBMCs; the material itself was cDNA or gDNA.

This CDR3 region has 12 residues. V was clipped by 6 bases and J by 7 bases, with 10 bases between them. Germline CDR1 and CDR2: MNHEY and SVGAGI. In the study's own analysis: Amplification of reference gene primers was used by the study to estimate nucleated cell counts. The assay was immunoSEQ multiplex PCR, and TCRdb's table has in-frame clones only and misses some. The DNA gave D and trimming, while V, J and clone size come from that table. The table has roughly 73,000 clones, around four fifths seen once. This clone was picked up a small number of times. The rearrangement uses TRBV6-5 and TRBJ2-1, with D perhaps TRBD1 (7 bases). The clonotype was recovered from a woman aged 55-70 years with acute or convalescent COVID-19. Sequencing was performed on peripheral blood. The chain's CDR3 is CASSQGGNEQFF. The DNA for the CDR3 is TGTGCCAGCAGCCAGGGGGGAAATGAGCAGTTCTTC.